These 8 T cell receptor beta chains originate from one sample sequenced in a study of blood T cells in healthy people across ages. A second PCR, run for roughly 7 to 12 cycles, used a sample-barcoded 5' primer plus a J-beta primer mix. TCRdb reprocessed the 5' RACE reads with MiXCR, giving one entry per CDR3 protein. The sample contains more than 750,000 distinct CDR3 sequences, 25% to 35% of which appear only once. These same data were also listed under a study on T cells of mothers and their children.

Material for sequencing was blood. These TCRs come from a woman between 40 and 50 years old in good health.

This chain links TRBV25-1 with TRBJ2-4; D remains unclear. The J call may be mistaken, given a closer DNA end match to TRBJ2-7. Germline CDR1 reads MGHDK; CDR2 reads SYGVNS. This CDR3 region has 14 residues. CDR3: CASLDPDIAYEQYF. DNA of the CDR3: TGTGCCAGCTTAGATCCTGACATTGCCTACGAGCAGTACTTC.

A remark on this clonotype: A much larger clone sits a single nucleotide away, making a read error possible. The J gene is TRBJ1-1, the V gene TRBV29-1, with unresolved D. The CDR3 has 13 amino acids. Germline loops: CDR1 SQVTM, CDR2 ANQGSEA. Trimming left V 6 bases short and J 3 bases short, with 14 bases between. As DNA, the CDR3 is TGCAGCGTCGCGGAAAGTGTCCACACTGAAGCTTTCTTT. As protein: CSVAESVHTEAFF.

The V gene is TRBV11-2, the J gene TRBJ2-2; 7 nucleotides agree with TRBD1. The J segment lost 3 bases and the V segment lost 1 base, leaving 5 bases of the junction unmatched. This CDR3 spans 16 amino acids. Germline CDR1 reads SGHAT; CDR2 reads FQNNGV. CDR3 coding DNA: TGTGCCAGCAGCTTAGGGGGGACAGACTACACCGGGGAGCTGTTTTTT. Translation: CASSLGGTDYTGELFF.

The sample holds a few counts of this clonotype. The chain is built from TRBV4-1 and TRBJ2-1; D could derive from TRBD1 or TRBD2 (5 bases each). The CDR3 is 15 residues long. Germline loops: CDR1 MGHRA, CDR2 YSYEKL. Between the trimmed V and J ends, which lost 0 bases and 6 bases, there was a span of 12 bases. This CDR3 reads CASSQDNGAGNEQFF. The CDR3 coding sequence is TGCGCCAGCAGCCAAGATAACGGGGCCGGCAATGAGCAGTTCTTC.

The V gene is TRBV4-2, the J gene TRBJ2-3, with 10 bases identical to TRBD2. Trimming removed 1 base from V and 5 bases from J; junction bases left unmatched: 9. Germline V gives CDR1 LGHNA, CDR2 YNFKEQ. The CDR3 has 17 amino acids. The chain's CDR3 is CASSQALSGGAQDTQYF. CDR3 DNA sequence: TGTGCCAGCAGCCAAGCTCTGAGCGGGGGGGCCCAAGATACGCAGTATTTT.

The chain employs TRBV29-1 and TRBJ1-1; 9 bases are shared with TRBD1. From germline, CDR1 is SQVTM and CDR2 ANQGSEA. V dropped 7 bases and J dropped 1; count of bases not matched to a gene: 4. The CDR3 runs 13 residues. CDR3 protein: CSAGTGQNTEAFF. The CDR3 DNA reads TGCAGCGCCGGGACAGGGCAGAACACTGAAGCTTTCTTT.

V is TRBV5-1 and J is TRBJ2-3; D uncertain. This CDR3 spans 14 amino acids. V was pared by 0 bases and J by 4 bases, with 9 bases between. Germline-derived CDR1 and CDR2 are SGHRS and YFSETQ. The CDR3 protein is CASSLVPGPDTQYF. In DNA, the CDR3 is TGCGCCAGCAGCTTGGTGCCGGGTCCAGATACGCAGTATTTT.

This rearrangement joins TRBV14 to TRBJ2-3; D may be TRBD2 (6 bases). Germline-derived CDR1 and CDR2 are SGHDN and FVKESK. V was clipped by 2 bases and J by 6 bases, with 18 bases between them. CDR3 length: 16 residues. CDR3 DNA: TGTGCCAGCAGCCAATTACGGGGGACTCCTGCGGATACGCAGTATTTT. As protein: CASSQLRGTPADTQYF.